The TCR beta chain described here comes from a study of Tregs in tolerant kidney transplant recipients. The repertoire was sequenced with immunoSEQ multiplex PCR; TCRdb's copy has only in-frame clones and lacks some. The data contain tens of thousands of clones, about 91% of them singletons. Recipients received nonmyeloablative bone marrow transplants from related graft donors, with transient mixed chimerism. Unstimulated Tregs (CD4+CD25+CD127-) and CD4+CD25- non-Tregs were sorted from PBMCs. Notes on this clone: The antigen remains unidentified.

Whole-study findings and limits: Changing PCR primers prevented nucleotide comparison between some patients' samples.

The sample consisted of CD4+ T cells from blood (PBMCs), taken 24 months after the transplant. This receptor was identified in a human patient who received a combined kidney and bone marrow transplant. Some T cells may be supplied by the graft donor.

CDR3 sequence: CASNQQEETQYF. The CDR3, as DNA: TGTGCCAGCAATCAGCAGGAAGAGACCCAGTACTTC. V gene TRBV6-4 combines with J gene TRBJ2-5; D gene ambiguous. Germline values: CDR1 MRHNA, CDR2 SNTAGT. The CDR3 is 12 amino acids. Deletions cut 7 bases from V and 3 bases from J, with 9 bases between.